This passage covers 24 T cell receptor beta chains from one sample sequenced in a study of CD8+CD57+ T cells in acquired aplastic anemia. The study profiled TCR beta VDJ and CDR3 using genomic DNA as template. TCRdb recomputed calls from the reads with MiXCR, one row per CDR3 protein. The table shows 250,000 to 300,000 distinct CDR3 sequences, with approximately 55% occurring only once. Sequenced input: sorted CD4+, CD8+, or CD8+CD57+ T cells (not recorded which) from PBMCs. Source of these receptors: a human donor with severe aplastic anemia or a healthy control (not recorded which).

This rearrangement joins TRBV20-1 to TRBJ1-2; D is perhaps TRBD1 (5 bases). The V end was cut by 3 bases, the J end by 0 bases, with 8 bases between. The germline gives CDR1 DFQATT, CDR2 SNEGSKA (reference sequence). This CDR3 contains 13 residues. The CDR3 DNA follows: TGCAGTGCTAGCCGACAGTCTAACTATGGCTACACCTTC. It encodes CSASRQSNYGYTF.

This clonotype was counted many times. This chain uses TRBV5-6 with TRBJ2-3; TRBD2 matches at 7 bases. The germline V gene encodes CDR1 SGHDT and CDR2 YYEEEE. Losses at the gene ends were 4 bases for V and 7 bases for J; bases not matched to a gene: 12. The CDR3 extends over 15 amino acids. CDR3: CASSTSEWRTNTQYF. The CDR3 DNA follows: TGTGCCAGCAGCACTAGCGAGTGGCGTACAAATACGCAGTATTTT. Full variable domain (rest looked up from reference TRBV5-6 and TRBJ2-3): DAGVTQSPTHLIKTRGQQVTLRCSPKSGHDTVSWYQQALGQGPQFIFQYYEEEERQRGNFPDRFSGHQFPNYSSELNVNALLLGDSALYLCASSTSEWRTNTQYFGPGTRLTVL.

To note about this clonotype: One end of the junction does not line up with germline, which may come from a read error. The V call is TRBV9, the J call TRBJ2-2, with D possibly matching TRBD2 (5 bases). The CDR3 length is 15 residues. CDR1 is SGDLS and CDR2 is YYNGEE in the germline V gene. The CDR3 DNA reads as TGTGCTAGCAGCGTAGCTATCGCGAACACCGGGGAGCTGTTATTT. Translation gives CASSVAIANTGELLF.

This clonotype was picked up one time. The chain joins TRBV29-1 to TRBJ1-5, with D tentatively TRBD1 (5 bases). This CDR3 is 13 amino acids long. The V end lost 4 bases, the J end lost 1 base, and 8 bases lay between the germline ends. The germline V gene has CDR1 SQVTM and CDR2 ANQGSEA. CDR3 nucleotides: TGCAGCGTTGCCCGGGACAGCAATCAGCCCCAGCATTTT. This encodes CSVARDSNQPQHF. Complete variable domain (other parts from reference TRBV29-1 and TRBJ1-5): SAVISQKPSRDICQRGTSLTIQCQVDSQVTMMFWYRQQPGQSLTLIATANQGSEATYESGFVIDKFPISRPNLTFSTLTVSNMSPEDSSIYLCSVARDSNQPQHFGDGTRLSIL.

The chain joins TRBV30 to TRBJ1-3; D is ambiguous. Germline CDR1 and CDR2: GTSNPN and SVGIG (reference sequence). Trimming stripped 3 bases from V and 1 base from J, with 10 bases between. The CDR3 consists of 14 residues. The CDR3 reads CAWRHSRSGNTIYF. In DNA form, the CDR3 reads TGTGCCTGGAGGCACAGCAGATCTGGAAACACCATATATTTT.

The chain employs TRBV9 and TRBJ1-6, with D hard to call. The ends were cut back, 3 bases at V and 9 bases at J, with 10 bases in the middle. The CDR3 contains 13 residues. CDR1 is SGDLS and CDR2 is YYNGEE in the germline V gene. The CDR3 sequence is CASSAGISSPLHF. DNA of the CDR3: TGTGCCAGCAGCGCGGGAATAAGTTCACCCCTCCACTTT.

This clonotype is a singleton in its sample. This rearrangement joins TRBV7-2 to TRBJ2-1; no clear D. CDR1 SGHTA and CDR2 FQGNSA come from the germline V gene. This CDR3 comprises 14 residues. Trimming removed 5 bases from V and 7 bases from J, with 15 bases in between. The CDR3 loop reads CASSPQPTGNEQFF. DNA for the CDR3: TGTGCCAGCAGCCCACAACCGACTGGTAATGAGCAGTTCTTC.

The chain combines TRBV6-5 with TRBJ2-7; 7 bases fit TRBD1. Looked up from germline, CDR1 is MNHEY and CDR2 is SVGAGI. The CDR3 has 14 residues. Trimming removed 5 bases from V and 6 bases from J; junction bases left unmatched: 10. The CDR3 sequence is CASSIGTAFGEQYF. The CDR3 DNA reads TGTGCCAGCAGTATCGGGACAGCATTTGGCGAGCAGTACTTC.

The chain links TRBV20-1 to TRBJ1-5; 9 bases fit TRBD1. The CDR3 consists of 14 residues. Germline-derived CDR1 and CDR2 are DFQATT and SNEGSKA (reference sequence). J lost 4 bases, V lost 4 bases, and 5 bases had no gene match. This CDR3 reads CSAINRGRNQPQHF. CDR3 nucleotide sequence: TGCAGTGCTATAAACAGGGGGCGAAATCAGCCCCAGCATTTT.

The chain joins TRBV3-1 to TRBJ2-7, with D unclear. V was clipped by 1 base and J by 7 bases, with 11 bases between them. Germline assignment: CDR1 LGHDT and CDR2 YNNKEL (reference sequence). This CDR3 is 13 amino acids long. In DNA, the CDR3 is TGTGCCAGCAGCCAAGGGAACAAGCCAGAGCAGTACTTC. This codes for CASSQGNKPEQYF.

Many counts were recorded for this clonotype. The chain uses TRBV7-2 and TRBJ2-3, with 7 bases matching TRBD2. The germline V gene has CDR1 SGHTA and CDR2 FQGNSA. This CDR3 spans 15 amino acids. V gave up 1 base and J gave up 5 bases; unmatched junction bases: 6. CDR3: CASSLDIGGGDTQYF. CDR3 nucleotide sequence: TGTGCCAGCAGCTTAGATATAGGCGGGGGAGATACGCAGTATTTT.

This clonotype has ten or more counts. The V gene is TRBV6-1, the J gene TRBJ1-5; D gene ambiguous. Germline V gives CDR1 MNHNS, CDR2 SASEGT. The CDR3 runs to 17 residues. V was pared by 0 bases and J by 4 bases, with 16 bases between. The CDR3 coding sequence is TGTGCCAGCAGTGAAGCAACCTTGGGCAGTCTGAATCAGCCCCAGCATTTT. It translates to CASSEATLGSLNQPQHF.

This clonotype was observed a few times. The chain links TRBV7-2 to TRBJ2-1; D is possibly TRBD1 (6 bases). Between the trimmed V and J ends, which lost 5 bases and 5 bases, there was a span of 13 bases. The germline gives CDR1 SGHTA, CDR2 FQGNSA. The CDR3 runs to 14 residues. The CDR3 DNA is TGTGCCAGCAGCCTACTTACAGGGAACAATGAGCAGTTCTTC. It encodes CASSLLTGNNEQFF.

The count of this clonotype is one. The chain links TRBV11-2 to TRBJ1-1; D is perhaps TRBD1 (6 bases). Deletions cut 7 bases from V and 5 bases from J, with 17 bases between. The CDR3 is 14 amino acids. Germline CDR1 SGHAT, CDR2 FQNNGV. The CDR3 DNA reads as TGTGCCAGCACCAGACAGGTGGTTGGTACTGAAGCTTTCTTT. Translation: CASTRQVVGTEAFF.

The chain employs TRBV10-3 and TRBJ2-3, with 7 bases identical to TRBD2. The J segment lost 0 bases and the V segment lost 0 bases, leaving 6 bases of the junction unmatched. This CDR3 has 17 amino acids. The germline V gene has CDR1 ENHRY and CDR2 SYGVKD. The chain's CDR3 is CAISESKGLLSTDTQYF. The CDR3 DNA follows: TGTGCCATCAGTGAGTCGAAGGGACTACTGAGCACAGATACGCAGTATTTT.

The CDR3 DNA follows: TGTGCCAGCAGCTCCTCAACCACAGGGGATAACACTGAAGCTTTCTTT. Protein: CASSSSTTGDNTEAFF. The chain links TRBV7-8 to TRBJ1-1; 7 bases align to TRBD1. J was trimmed by 2 bases and V by 4 bases; bases with no gene match: 10. CDR3 length: 16 amino acids. CDR1 and CDR2 from the germline V gene are SGHVS and FQNEAQ.

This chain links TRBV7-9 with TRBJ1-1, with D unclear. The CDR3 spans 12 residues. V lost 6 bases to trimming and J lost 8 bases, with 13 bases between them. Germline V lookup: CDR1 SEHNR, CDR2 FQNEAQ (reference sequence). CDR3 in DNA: TGTGCCAGCAGTTGGAGGGTGAACGAAGCTTTCTTT. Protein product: CASSWRVNEAFF.

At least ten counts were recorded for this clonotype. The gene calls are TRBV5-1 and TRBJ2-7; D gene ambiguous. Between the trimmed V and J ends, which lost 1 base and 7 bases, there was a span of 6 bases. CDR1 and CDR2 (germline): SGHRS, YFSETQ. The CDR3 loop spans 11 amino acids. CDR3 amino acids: CASSLKDEQYF. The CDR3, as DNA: TGCGCCAGCAGCTTGAAGGATGAGCAGTACTTC. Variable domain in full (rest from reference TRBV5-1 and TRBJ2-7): KAGVTQTPRYLIKTRGQQVTLSCSPISGHRSVSWYQQTPGQGLQFLFEYFSETQRNKGNFPGRFSGRQFSNSRSEMNVSTLELGDSALYLCASSLKDEQYFGPGTRLTVT.

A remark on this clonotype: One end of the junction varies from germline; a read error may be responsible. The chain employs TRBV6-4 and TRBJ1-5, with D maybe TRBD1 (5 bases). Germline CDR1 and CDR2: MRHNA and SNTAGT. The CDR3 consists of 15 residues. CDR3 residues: CATSASGVGGQPRHF. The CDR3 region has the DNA TGTGCCACCAGTGCCTCGGGGGTCGGGGGTCAGCCCCGGCATTTT.

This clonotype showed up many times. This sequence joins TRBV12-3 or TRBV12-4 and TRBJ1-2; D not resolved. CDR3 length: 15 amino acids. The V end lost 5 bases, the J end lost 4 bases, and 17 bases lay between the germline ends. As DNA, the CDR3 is TGTGCCAGCAGTCCCTCCCCAAGTTTTACCTATGGCTACACCTTC. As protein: CASSPSPSFTYGYTF.

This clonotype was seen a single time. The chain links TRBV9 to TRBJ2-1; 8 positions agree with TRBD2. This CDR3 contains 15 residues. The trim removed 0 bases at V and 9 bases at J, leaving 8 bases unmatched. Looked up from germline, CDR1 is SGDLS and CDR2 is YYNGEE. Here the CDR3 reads CASSVEFREGLEQFF. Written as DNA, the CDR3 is TGTGCCAGCAGCGTAGAGTTTCGGGAGGGCCTTGAGCAGTTCTTC. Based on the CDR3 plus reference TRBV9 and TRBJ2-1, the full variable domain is DSGVTQTPKHLITATGQRVTLRCSPRSGDLSVYWYQQSLDQGLQFLIQYYNGEERAKGNILERFSAQQFPDLHSELNLSSLELGDSALYFCASSVEFREGLEQFFGPGTRLTVL.

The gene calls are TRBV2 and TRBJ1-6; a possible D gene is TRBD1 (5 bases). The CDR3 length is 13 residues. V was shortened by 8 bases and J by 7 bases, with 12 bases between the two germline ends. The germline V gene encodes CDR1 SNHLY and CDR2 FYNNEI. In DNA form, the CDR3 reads TGTGCCAGCCGGGACGGGGGGAATTCACCCCTCCACTTT. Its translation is CASRDGGNSPLHF.

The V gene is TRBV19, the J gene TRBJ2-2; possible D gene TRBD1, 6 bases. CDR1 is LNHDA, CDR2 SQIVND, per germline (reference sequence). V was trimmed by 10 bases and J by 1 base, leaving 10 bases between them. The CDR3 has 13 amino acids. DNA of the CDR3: TGTGCCACCCCGGACAGGAACACCGGGGAGCTGTTTTTT. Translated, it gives CATPDRNTGELFF.

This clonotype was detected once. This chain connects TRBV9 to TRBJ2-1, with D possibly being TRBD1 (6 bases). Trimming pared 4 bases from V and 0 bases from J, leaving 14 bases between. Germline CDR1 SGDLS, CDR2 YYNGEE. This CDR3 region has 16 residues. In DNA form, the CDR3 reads TGTGCCAGCAGCTTGTCAGCAGGGGCCTCCTACAATGAGCAGTTCTTC. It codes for CASSLSAGASYNEQFF.